This is a list of T cell receptor beta chains from one sample in a study of blood T cell repertoires in COVID-19. Profiled with immunoSEQ multiplex PCR; TCRdb holds only in-frame clones, not every one. The table records 150,000 to 180,000 clones, roughly 80% of them present only once. Specimen: peripheral blood. These receptor sequences come from a woman aged 60 to 75 with acute or convalescent COVID-19. Each CDR3 is given with its conserved first and last residue. The D gene is left open where the match is weak. Clone size is shown for a subset of rows, as once, few, many or a class of expanded clone.

j_call: TRBJ1-2
d_call: TRBD1
v_call: TRBV20-1
clone_size: .
cdr3_aa: CSASDGRGNGYTF
cdr3_nt: TGCAGTGCCAGTGACGGCAGGGGGAACGGCTACACCTTC

j_call: TRBJ1-2
d_call: TRBD1
v_call: TRBV7-8
clone_size: .
cdr3_aa: CASSTRDRVFGGYTF
cdr3_nt: TGTGCCAGCAGCACCCGGGACAGGGTTTTTGGTGGCTACACCTTC

j_call: TRBJ1-2
d_call: TRBD1
v_call: TRBV7-3
clone_size: .
cdr3_aa: CASSSGQGYGYTF
cdr3_nt: TGTGCCAGCAGCTCGGGACAGGGGTATGGCTACACCTTC

j_call: TRBJ1-2
d_call: .
v_call: TRBV19
clone_size: .
cdr3_aa: CASSLRDYGYTF
cdr3_nt: TGTGCCAGTAGTTTGCGGGACTATGGCTACACCTTC

j_call: TRBJ1-1
d_call: .
v_call: TRBV2
clone_size: .
cdr3_aa: CASSPRRGTEAFF
cdr3_nt: TGTGCCAGCAGTCCCCGGAGGGGCACTGAAGCTTTCTTT

j_call: TRBJ1-1
d_call: .
v_call: TRBV7-3
clone_size: .
cdr3_aa: CASSPGDGTEAFF
cdr3_nt: TGTGCCAGCAGCCCAGGGGACGGAACTGAAGCTTTCTTT

j_call: TRBJ1-2
d_call: .
v_call: TRBV19
clone_size: .
cdr3_aa: CASSISSPNYGYTF
cdr3_nt: TGTGCCAGTAGTATTTCTTCCCCTAACTATGGCTACACCTTC

j_call: TRBJ1-1
d_call: TRBD1
v_call: TRBV6-1
clone_size: once
cdr3_aa: CASSEQGGGTEAFF
cdr3_nt: TGTGCCAGCAGTGAACAGGGGGGCGGCACTGAAGCTTTCTTT

j_call: TRBJ2-3
d_call: .
v_call: TRBV6-5
clone_size: .
cdr3_aa: CASSLERNVADTQYF
cdr3_nt: TGTGCCAGCAGTCTGGAGAGGAATGTCGCAGATACGCAGTATTTT

j_call: TRBJ1-1
d_call: .
v_call: TRBV20-1
clone_size: .
cdr3_aa: CSASGGTEAFF
cdr3_nt: TGCAGTGCTAGCGGGGGCACTGAAGCTTTCTTT

j_call: TRBJ1-4
d_call: TRBD1
v_call: TRBV4-1
clone_size: once
cdr3_aa: CASSQHLPGQAPQKLFF
cdr3_nt: TGCGCCAGCAGCCAACACCTTCCGGGACAGGCGCCGCAAAAACTGTTTTTT

j_call: TRBJ2-2
d_call: TRBD1
v_call: TRBV5-5
clone_size: once
cdr3_aa: CASSSWTGNTGELFF
cdr3_nt: TGTGCCAGCAGCTCCTGGACAGGGAACACCGGGGAGCTGTTTTTT

j_call: TRBJ2-7
d_call: TRBD2
v_call: TRBV6-5
clone_size: .
cdr3_aa: CASSYSASGDSYEQYF
cdr3_nt: TGTGCCAGCAGTTACTCGGCTAGCGGGGACTCCTACGAGCAGTACTTC

j_call: TRBJ1-2
d_call: TRBD1
v_call: TRBV5-1
clone_size: .
cdr3_aa: CASSFLGTGGHGYTF
cdr3_nt: TGCGCCAGCAGCTTTTTGGGGACAGGGGGCCATGGCTACACCTTC

j_call: TRBJ1-2
d_call: .
v_call: TRBV18
clone_size: .
cdr3_aa: CASSPNGQRYGYTF
cdr3_nt: TGTGCCAGCTCACCTAATGGACAGCGGTATGGCTACACCTTC

j_call: TRBJ1-1
d_call: .
v_call: TRBV5-1
clone_size: .
cdr3_aa: CASSLDGQNTEAFF
cdr3_nt: TGCGCCAGCAGCTTGGACGGACAGAACACTGAAGCTTTCTTT

j_call: TRBJ2-5
d_call: .
v_call: TRBV18
clone_size: .
cdr3_aa: CASSRQEVGETQYF
cdr3_nt: TGTGCCAGCTCGCGGCAGGAGGTGGGGGAGACCCAGTACTTC

j_call: TRBJ1-4
d_call: .
v_call: TRBV5-1
clone_size: once
cdr3_aa: CASSKDSNNEKLFF
cdr3_nt: TGCGCCAGCAGCAAGGACAGTAACAATGAAAAACTGTTTTTT

j_call: TRBJ1-4
d_call: .
v_call: TRBV6-6
clone_size: .
cdr3_aa: CASSYGSEKLFF
cdr3_nt: TGTGCCAGCAGTTACGGGAGTGAAAAACTGTTTTTT

j_call: TRBJ1-4
d_call: TRBD1
v_call: TRBV5-1
clone_size: .
cdr3_aa: CASSPPEGAGGEKLFF
cdr3_nt: TGCGCCAGCAGCCCGCCTGAGGGGGCGGGTGGAGAAAAACTGTTTTTT

j_call: TRBJ2-3
d_call: TRBD2
v_call: TRBV5-1
clone_size: .
cdr3_aa: CASSPQGLASDTQYF
cdr3_nt: TGCGCCAGCAGCCCCCAGGGACTAGCTTCAGATACGCAGTATTTT

j_call: TRBJ2-1
d_call: TRBD2
v_call: TRBV4-1
clone_size: .
cdr3_aa: CASSQSDSGGALREQFF
cdr3_nt: TGCGCCAGCAGCCAAAGCGATAGCGGGGGGGCCTTGAGGGAGCAGTTCTTC

j_call: TRBJ2-6
d_call: TRBD1
v_call: TRBV19
clone_size: .
cdr3_aa: CASSRQGSRSGANVLTF
cdr3_nt: TGTGCCAGTAGTAGACAGGGAAGCCGCTCTGGGGCCAACGTCCTGACTTTC

j_call: TRBJ2-5
d_call: TRBD1
v_call: TRBV5-1
clone_size: .
cdr3_aa: CASSSGTGSNHRETQYF
cdr3_nt: TGCGCCAGCAGCTCCGGGACAGGGTCCAATCACCGGGAGACCCAGTACTTC

j_call: TRBJ1-3
d_call: .
v_call: TRBV2
clone_size: .
cdr3_aa: CASRITGYGNTIYF
cdr3_nt: TGTGCCAGCAGAATAACGGGATACGGAAACACCATATATTTT

j_call: TRBJ1-1
d_call: .
v_call: TRBV6-5
clone_size: .
cdr3_aa: CASRRIGGTEAFF
cdr3_nt: TGTGCCAGCAGGAGGATAGGGGGCACTGAAGCTTTCTTT

j_call: TRBJ2-5
d_call: TRBD2
v_call: TRBV4-2
clone_size: .
cdr3_aa: CASSSDLAEETQYF
cdr3_nt: TGTGCCAGCAGCTCAGATCTAGCGGAAGAGACCCAGTACTTC

j_call: TRBJ1-5
d_call: TRBD1
v_call: TRBV2
clone_size: .
cdr3_aa: CASSLGQGSIKPQHF
cdr3_nt: TGTGCCAGCAGTCTCGGACAGGGGTCGATCAAGCCCCAGCATTTT

j_call: TRBJ1-1
d_call: .
v_call: TRBV12-3/TRBV12-4
clone_size: .
cdr3_aa: CASRPLEGAFF
cdr3_nt: TGTGCCAGCCGCCCCCTCGAGGGAGCTTTCTTT

j_call: TRBJ1-2
d_call: TRBD1
v_call: TRBV5-1
clone_size: .
cdr3_aa: CASSSGQLNYGYTF
cdr3_nt: TGCGCCAGCAGCTCGGGACAGCTAAACTATGGCTACACCTTC

j_call: TRBJ1-1
d_call: TRBD1
v_call: TRBV27
clone_size: .
cdr3_aa: CASSLGTGVNTEAFF
cdr3_nt: TGTGCCAGCAGTCTGGGGACAGGTGTTAACACTGAAGCTTTCTTT

j_call: TRBJ1-2
d_call: .
v_call: TRBV20-1
clone_size: many
cdr3_aa: CSGLRAGYTF
cdr3_nt: TGCAGTGGACTCAGGGCTGGCTACACCTTC

j_call: TRBJ2-3
d_call: .
v_call: TRBV28
clone_size: few
cdr3_aa: CASSQGQRRDTQYF
cdr3_nt: TGTGCCAGCAGTCAGGGGCAGCGGCGAGATACGCAGTATTTT

j_call: TRBJ2-1
d_call: .
v_call: TRBV27
clone_size: .
cdr3_aa: CASMSGLSSYNEQFF
cdr3_nt: TGTGCCAGTATGTCAGGTTTAAGCTCCTACAATGAGCAGTTCTTC

j_call: TRBJ2-3
d_call: TRBD2
v_call: TRBV4-2
clone_size: few
cdr3_aa: CASSQLSGVADTQYF
cdr3_nt: TGTGCCAGCAGCCAACTGAGCGGGGTGGCCGATACGCAGTATTTT

j_call: TRBJ1-2
d_call: TRBD1
v_call: TRBV28
clone_size: .
cdr3_aa: CASSTGDRGPYGYTF
cdr3_nt: TGTGCCAGCAGTACTGGGGACAGGGGACCGTATGGCTACACCTTC

j_call: TRBJ2-7
d_call: .
v_call: TRBV7-9
clone_size: .
cdr3_aa: CASSLGATGEQYF
cdr3_nt: TGTGCCAGCAGCTTAGGAGCCACGGGGGAGCAGTACTTC

j_call: TRBJ1-2
d_call: TRBD1
v_call: TRBV6-6
clone_size: .
cdr3_aa: CASSDRGGTYGYTF
cdr3_nt: TGTGCCAGCAGCGACAGGGGAGGTACCTATGGCTACACCTTC

j_call: TRBJ1-1
d_call: .
v_call: TRBV7-9
clone_size: .
cdr3_aa: CASSPSLNTEAFF
cdr3_nt: TGTGCCAGCAGCCCGAGCTTAAACACTGAAGCTTTCTTT

j_call: TRBJ1-4
d_call: .
v_call: TRBV9
clone_size: .
cdr3_aa: CASSGLRGNGEKLFF
cdr3_nt: TGTGCCAGCAGCGGCCTCAGGGGTAATGGTGAAAAACTGTTTTTT

j_call: TRBJ1-2
d_call: .
v_call: TRBV10-3
clone_size: .
cdr3_aa: CAISRRGQLNYGYTF
cdr3_nt: TGTGCCATCAGTAGACGTGGACAGCTGAACTATGGCTACACCTTC

j_call: TRBJ1-3
d_call: TRBD1
v_call: TRBV18
clone_size: .
cdr3_aa: CASSPGGMGNTIYF
cdr3_nt: TGTGCCAGCTCTCCAGGGGGCATGGGAAACACCATATATTTT

j_call: TRBJ2-7
d_call: TRBD2
v_call: TRBV11-1
clone_size: .
cdr3_aa: CASSLGGGRSYEQYF
cdr3_nt: TGTGCCAGCAGCTTAGGCGGGGGTCGGTCCTACGAGCAGTACTTC

j_call: TRBJ2-4
d_call: TRBD1
v_call: TRBV11-2
clone_size: .
cdr3_aa: CASSSAGTGKNIQYF
cdr3_nt: TGTGCCAGCAGCTCAGCCGGGACAGGCAAAAACATTCAGTACTTC

j_call: TRBJ1-4
d_call: TRBD1
v_call: TRBV6-5
clone_size: .
cdr3_aa: CASLDRGRGEKLFF
cdr3_nt: TGTGCCAGCCTCGACAGGGGACGAGGGGAAAAACTGTTTTTT

j_call: TRBJ2-1
d_call: .
v_call: TRBV6-5
clone_size: .
cdr3_aa: CASSYVGSGEQFF
cdr3_nt: TGTGCCAGCAGTTACGTCGGCAGCGGTGAGCAGTTCTTC

j_call: TRBJ1-1
d_call: .
v_call: TRBV18
clone_size: once
cdr3_aa: CASSPRRSQGGETEAFF
cdr3_nt: TGTGCCAGCTCACCGCGGCGGTCCCAGGGAGGAGAGACTGAAGCTTTCTTT

j_call: TRBJ2-1
d_call: TRBD1
v_call: TRBV9
clone_size: .
cdr3_aa: CASSALGQGDHNEQFF
cdr3_nt: TGTGCCAGCAGCGCCCTGGGACAGGGGGACCACAATGAGCAGTTCTTC

j_call: TRBJ1-1
d_call: .
v_call: TRBV6-5
clone_size: few
cdr3_aa: CASGRDLNVF
cdr3_nt: TGTGCCAGCGGCCGGGACTTAAATGTCTTT

j_call: TRBJ1-1
d_call: .
v_call: TRBV5-6
clone_size: .
cdr3_aa: CASRQDLLTEAFF
cdr3_nt: TGTGCCAGCAGACAGGACCTTTTGACTGAAGCTTTCTTT

j_call: TRBJ1-5
d_call: .
v_call: TRBV27
clone_size: .
cdr3_aa: CASSSIGVGQPQHF
cdr3_nt: TGTGCCAGCAGTTCAATAGGGGTCGGCCAGCCCCAGCATTTT

j_call: TRBJ2-3
d_call: TRBD2
v_call: TRBV5-6
clone_size: .
cdr3_aa: CASSLTSGGTDTQYF
cdr3_nt: TGTGCCAGCAGCTTGACTAGCGGGGGCACAGATACGCAGTATTTT

j_call: TRBJ1-2
d_call: .
v_call: TRBV19
clone_size: .
cdr3_aa: CASGIMPGGFYGYTF
cdr3_nt: TGTGCCAGCGGGATCATGCCCGGAGGTTTCTATGGCTACACCTTC

j_call: TRBJ2-1
d_call: TRBD1
v_call: TRBV19
clone_size: once
cdr3_aa: CASKGTGRKYNEQFF
cdr3_nt: TGTGCCAGTAAAGGGACAGGGCGTAAGTACAATGAGCAGTTCTTC